This T cell receptor (beta chain) was sequenced for a study of CD8 T cells in ankylosing spondylitis. Concerning this clonotype: Its antigen is undetermined.

Quantitative 5'-RACE with molecular barcodes generated TCR beta libraries. Using its own MiXCR run on the 5' RACE reads, TCRdb lists one record per CDR3 protein. The sample carries some 400,000 distinct CDR3 sequences, about a fifth recorded once. Germline V gene data show CDR1 as SGHRS and CDR2 as YFSETQ. The V segment lost 0 bases and the J segment 15 bases; nucleotides outside the gene matches: 13. The CDR3 covers 15 residues. Findings of the study overall: Disease-linked clones displayed a CD8+ phenotype and appeared relatively rarely in peripheral blood. Eight highly homologous variants formed a TCR beta motif that appeared characteristic of ankylosing spondylitis blood. The clones that were linked to disease were reported to be significantly enriched in matched synovial fluid samples from ankylosing spondylitis patients. Earlier literature documents some of the motif variants in reactive arthritis synovial fluid and blood.

The V gene is TRBV5-1, the J gene TRBJ2-3, with 10 bases identical to TRBD2. The receptor's source is a male donor with ankylosing spondylitis. Sequencing input: blood, either unsorted or a sorted T cell fraction (not recorded which). CDR3 region: CASSLAGASGSPTYF. CDR3 DNA: TGCGCCAGCAGCTTGGCAGGAGCTAGCGGGAGTCCGACCTATTTT. The full variable domain, in which reference TRBV5-1 and TRBJ2-3 provide the parts outside the CDR3, is KAGVTQTPRYLIKTRGQQVTLSCSPISGHRSVSWYQQTPGQGLQFLFEYFSETQRNKGNFPGRFSGRQFSNSRSEMNVSTLELGDSALYLCASSLAGASGSPTYFGPGTRLTVL.